The rows below give T cell receptor beta chains drawn from one sample of a study of vaccination and CD4 T cells after COVID-19. TCRdb redid the calling of the PCR reads with MiXCR, one entry per CDR3 protein. The data hold some 28,000 distinct CDR3 sequences, with under 65% observed a single time. This sample comprised CD4+ T cells from blood, obtained about 7 months after SARS-CoV-2 vaccination. The receptors were sampled from a human donor who had recovered from COVID-19. Each CDR3 is given with its conserved first and last residue. A D gene is named only where the DNA matches it firmly. Clone size is stated in some rows and not others, as once, few, many or a class when expanded.

CDR3aa: CASSSGLRVNTYEQYF; CDR3nt: TGTGCCAGCAGCTCAGGGTTGAGGGTTAACACCTACGAGCAGTACTTC; d_gene: NA; j_gene: TRBJ2-7; v_gene: TRBV28; len: 16; abundance: NA
CDR3aa: CASSEAAGGGYTF; CDR3nt: TGTGCCAGCAGTGAAGCCGCGGGCGGGGGCTACACCTTC; d_gene: NA; j_gene: TRBJ1-2; v_gene: TRBV6-1; len: 13; abundance: NA
CDR3aa: CASSGARGPPDTQYF; CDR3nt: TGCGCCAGCAGTGGGGCCAGGGGTCCCCCAGATACGCAGTATTTT; d_gene: NA; j_gene: TRBJ2-3; v_gene: TRBV10-1; len: 15; abundance: NA
CDR3aa: CASSYTEAFF; CDR3nt: TGTGCCAGCAGTTACACTGAAGCTTTCTTT; d_gene: NA; j_gene: TRBJ1-1; v_gene: TRBV6-4; len: 10; abundance: NA
CDR3aa: CASSLRPPWGEDTQYF; CDR3nt: TGTGCCAGCAGTTTACGGCCCCCCTGGGGTGAAGATACGCAGTATTTT; d_gene: NA; j_gene: TRBJ2-3; v_gene: TRBV12-3/TRBV12-4; len: 16; abundance: NA
CDR3aa: CSARDPWTGEQYF; CDR3nt: TGCAGTGCTAGAGACCCTTGGACGGGCGAGCAGTACTTC; d_gene: NA; j_gene: TRBJ2-7; v_gene: TRBV20-1; len: 13; abundance: NA
CDR3aa: CSAHQGSSSTDTQYF; CDR3nt: TGCAGTGCTCACCAGGGAAGCTCCTCCACAGATACGCAGTATTTT; d_gene: NA; j_gene: TRBJ2-3; v_gene: TRBV20-1; len: 15; abundance: NA
CDR3aa: CASSYQGQGAYEQYF; CDR3nt: TGTGCCAGCAGTTACCAAGGACAGGGCGCCTACGAGCAGTACTTC; d_gene: TRBD1; j_gene: TRBJ2-7; v_gene: TRBV6-5; len: 15; abundance: NA
CDR3aa: CASSKDWGSYNEQFF; CDR3nt: TGTGCCAGCAGTAAGGACTGGGGCTCCTACAATGAGCAGTTCTTC; d_gene: NA; j_gene: TRBJ2-1; v_gene: TRBV28; len: 15; abundance: few
CDR3aa: CASRASGSDSYEQYF; CDR3nt: TGTGCCAGTAGGGCTAGCGGGAGTGACTCCTACGAGCAGTACTTC; d_gene: TRBD2; j_gene: TRBJ2-7; v_gene: TRBV19; len: 15; abundance: NA
CDR3aa: CASSYSAGGNYNEQFF; CDR3nt: TGTGCCAGCAGTTACTCAGCGGGAGGGAATTATAATGAGCAGTTCTTC; d_gene: TRBD2; j_gene: TRBJ2-1; v_gene: TRBV6-5; len: 16; abundance: NA
CDR3aa: CASSWDRGRNTEAFF; CDR3nt: TGTGCCAGCAGCTGGGACAGGGGGCGAAACACTGAAGCTTTCTTT; d_gene: TRBD1; j_gene: TRBJ1-1; v_gene: TRBV7-9; len: 15; abundance: once
CDR3aa: CSGIIGINQPQHF; CDR3nt: TGCAGTGGTATCATCGGGATTAATCAGCCCCAGCATTTT; d_gene: NA; j_gene: TRBJ1-5; v_gene: TRBV20-1; len: 13; abundance: few
CDR3aa: CASSTGQAEQYF; CDR3nt: TGTGCCAGCAGCACGGGACAGGCCGAGCAGTACTTC; d_gene: TRBD1; j_gene: TRBJ2-7; v_gene: TRBV7-2; len: 12; abundance: NA
CDR3aa: CASSPRTGFHYGYTF; CDR3nt: TGTGCCAGCAGTCCCCGGACAGGGTTTCATTATGGCTACACCTTC; d_gene: TRBD1; j_gene: TRBJ1-2; v_gene: TRBV27; len: 15; abundance: NA
CDR3aa: CASSLFGLDYEQYF; CDR3nt: TGTGCCAGCAGTTTATTTGGACTTGACTACGAGCAGTACTTC; d_gene: NA; j_gene: TRBJ2-7; v_gene: TRBV28; len: 14; abundance: NA
CDR3aa: CSAVKPGLADNEQFF; CDR3nt: TGCAGTGCTGTCAAACCGGGACTAGCCGACAATGAGCAGTTCTTC; d_gene: TRBD2; j_gene: TRBJ2-1; v_gene: TRBV20-1; len: 15; abundance: NA
CDR3aa: CASSPSGQGSYEQYF; CDR3nt: TGTGCCAGCAGCCCCTCGGGACAGGGATCCTACGAGCAGTACTTC; d_gene: TRBD1; j_gene: TRBJ2-7; v_gene: TRBV7-9; len: 15; abundance: NA
CDR3aa: CASSLRSTDTQYF; CDR3nt: TGTGCCAGCAGTTTAAGGAGCACAGATACGCAGTATTTT; d_gene: NA; j_gene: TRBJ2-3; v_gene: TRBV28; len: 13; abundance: NA
CDR3aa: CASSEATQGLPDTQYF; CDR3nt: TGTGCCAGCAGTGAAGCGACACAGGGTTTGCCAGATACGCAGTATTTT; d_gene: NA; j_gene: TRBJ2-3; v_gene: TRBV6-1; len: 16; abundance: few
CDR3aa: CASSPGSGGGNEQFF; CDR3nt: TGTGCTAGCAGCCCGGGTAGCGGGGGGGGTAATGAGCAGTTCTTC; d_gene: TRBD2; j_gene: TRBJ2-1; v_gene: TRBV7-7; len: 15; abundance: medium-sized
CDR3aa: CSARPRESGRISSYNEQFF; CDR3nt: TGCAGTGCTAGACCCAGGGAGAGCGGGAGAATATCGTCCTACAATGAGCAGTTCTTC; d_gene: TRBD2; j_gene: TRBJ2-1; v_gene: TRBV20-1; len: 19; abundance: NA
CDR3aa: CASSDSVEGGTGELFF; CDR3nt: TGTGCCAGCAGTGACTCTGTCGAAGGGGGCACCGGGGAGCTGTTTTTT; d_gene: NA; j_gene: TRBJ2-2; v_gene: TRBV6-4; len: 16; abundance: NA
CDR3aa: CSVYRLALGTQYF; CDR3nt: TGCAGCGTTTATCGACTAGCTTTGGGTACGCAGTATTTT; d_gene: TRBD2; j_gene: TRBJ2-3; v_gene: TRBV29-1; len: 13; abundance: NA
CDR3aa: CASSLAGTGPYGYTF; CDR3nt: TGTGCCAGCAGCTTAGCGGGGACAGGGCCCTATGGCTACACCTTC; d_gene: TRBD1; j_gene: TRBJ1-2; v_gene: TRBV7-9; len: 15; abundance: few
CDR3aa: CANSVTGEGPYNEQFF; CDR3nt: TGTGCCAACAGTGTGACGGGGGAGGGCCCCTACAATGAGCAGTTCTTC; d_gene: TRBD2; j_gene: TRBJ2-1; v_gene: TRBV6-4; len: 16; abundance: NA